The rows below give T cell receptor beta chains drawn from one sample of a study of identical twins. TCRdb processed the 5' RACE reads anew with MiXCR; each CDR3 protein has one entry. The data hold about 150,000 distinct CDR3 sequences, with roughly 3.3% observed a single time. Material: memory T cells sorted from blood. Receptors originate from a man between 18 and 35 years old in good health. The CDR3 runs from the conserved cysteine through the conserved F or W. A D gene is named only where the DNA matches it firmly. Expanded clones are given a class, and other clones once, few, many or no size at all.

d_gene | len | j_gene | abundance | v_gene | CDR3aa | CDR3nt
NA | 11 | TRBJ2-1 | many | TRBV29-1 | CSVPNDFKQFF | TGCAGCGTTCCAAACGACTTCAAGCAGTTCTTC
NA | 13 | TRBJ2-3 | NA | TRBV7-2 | CASSLPNADTQYF | TGTGCCAGCAGCTTACCGAACGCAGATACGCAGTATTTT
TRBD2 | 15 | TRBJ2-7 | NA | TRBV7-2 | CASSSGLAGGQEQYF | TGTGCCAGCAGCTCCGGACTAGCGGGAGGACAGGAGCAGTACTTC
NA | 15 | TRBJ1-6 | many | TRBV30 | CAWNVAGTRNSPLHF | TGTGCCTGGAATGTTGCCGGGACACGTAATTCACCCCTCCACTTT
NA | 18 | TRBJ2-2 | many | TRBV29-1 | CSAYSRQGRSGNTGELFF | TGCAGCGCATACTCGCGCCAGGGTCGTTCGGGGAACACCGGGGAGCTGTTTTTT
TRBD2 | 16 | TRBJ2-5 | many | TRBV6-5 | CASSYSTRGELETQYF | TGTGCCAGCAGTTACTCAACTCGGGGGGAGCTAGAGACCCAGTACTTC
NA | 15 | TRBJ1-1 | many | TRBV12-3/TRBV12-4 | CASSPGSGWNTEAFF | TGTGCCAGCAGCCCCGGCTCAGGGTGGAACACTGAAGCTTTCTTT
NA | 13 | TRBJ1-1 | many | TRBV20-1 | CSAPKGPNTEAFF | TGCAGTGCTCCCAAGGGCCCGAACACTGAAGCTTTCTTT
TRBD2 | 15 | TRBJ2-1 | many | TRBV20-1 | CSALPVASGYNEQFF | TGCAGTGCTTTGCCTGTAGCTAGCGGTTACAATGAGCAGTTCTTC
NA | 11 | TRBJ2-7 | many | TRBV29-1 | CSVGVTYEQYF | TGCAGCGTTGGAGTGACGTACGAGCAGTACTTC
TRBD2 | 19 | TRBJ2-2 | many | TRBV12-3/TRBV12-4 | CASSFPGLAGGWDTGELFF | TGTGCCAGCAGTTTTCCGGGACTAGCGGGAGGTTGGGACACCGGGGAGCTGTTTTTT
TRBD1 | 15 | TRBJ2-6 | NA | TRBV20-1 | CSARDRGGGANVLTF | TGCAGTGCTAGGGACAGGGGGGGCGGGGCCAACGTCCTGACTTTC
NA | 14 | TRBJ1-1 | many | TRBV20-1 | CSARDRRGNTEAFF | TGCAGTGCTAGAGATCGCAGGGGGAACACTGAAGCTTTCTTT
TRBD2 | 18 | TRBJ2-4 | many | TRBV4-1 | CASSQDGIAGVDKNIQYF | TGCGCCAGCAGCCAAGATGGCATAGCGGGAGTGGACAAAAACATTCAGTACTTC
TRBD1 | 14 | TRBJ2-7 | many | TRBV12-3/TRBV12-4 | CASSHTGAYYEQYF | TGTGCCAGCAGTCATACAGGGGCCTATTACGAGCAGTACTTC
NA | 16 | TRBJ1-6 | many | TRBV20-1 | CSARDLTGSPDSPLHF | TGCAGTGCTAGAGATCTCACAGGGTCCCCGGATTCACCCCTCCACTTT
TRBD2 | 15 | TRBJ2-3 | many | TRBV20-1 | CSASGTNTEADTQYF | TGCAGTGCCAGCGGGACTAACACCGAGGCAGATACGCAGTATTTT
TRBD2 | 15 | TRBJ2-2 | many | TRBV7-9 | CASSEGLAVTGELFF | TGTGCCAGCAGCGAAGGACTAGCCGTCACCGGGGAGCTGTTTTTT
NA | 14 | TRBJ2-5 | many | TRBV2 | CASSGRSAQETQYF | TGTGCCAGCAGCGGACGGTCAGCTCAAGAGACCCAGTACTTC
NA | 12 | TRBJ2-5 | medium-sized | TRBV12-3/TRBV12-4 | CASSLSVETQYF | TGTGCCAGCAGTTTATCCGTGGAGACCCAGTACTTC
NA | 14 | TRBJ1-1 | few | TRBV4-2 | CASSQAKGTTEAFF | TGTGCCAGCAGCCAAGCTAAGGGTACTACTGAAGCTTTCTTT
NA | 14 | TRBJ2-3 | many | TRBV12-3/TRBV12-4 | CASTFAHPTDTQYF | TGTGCCAGCACCTTCGCACATCCCACAGATACGCAGTATTTT
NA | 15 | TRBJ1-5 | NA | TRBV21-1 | CASSNRDTMHQPQHF | TGTGCCAGCAGTAACCGGGACACAATGCATCAGCCCCAGCATTTT
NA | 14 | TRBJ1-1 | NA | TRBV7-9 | CASSSYAGNTEAFF | TGTGCCAGCAGCTCGTACGCGGGGAACACTGAAGCTTTCTTT
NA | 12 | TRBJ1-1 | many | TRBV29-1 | CSGGQKNTEAFF | TGCAGCGGTGGACAGAAAAACACTGAAGCTTTCTTT
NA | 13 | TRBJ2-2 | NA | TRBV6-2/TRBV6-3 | CASSRGFTGELFF | TGTGCCAGCAGTCGCGGATTCACCGGGGAGCTGTTTTTT
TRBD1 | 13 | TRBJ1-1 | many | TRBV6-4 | CASSKGTGGEAFF | TGTGCCAGCAGCAAAGGGACAGGGGGTGAAGCTTTCTTT
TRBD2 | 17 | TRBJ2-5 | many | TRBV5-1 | CASSFGGSSGIQETQYF | TGCGCCAGCAGCTTTGGGGGTTCTAGCGGAATCCAAGAGACCCAGTACTTC